The present entry profiles one T cell receptor (beta chain) with its context. The CDR3 consists of 18 residues. The V and J ends lost 0 bases and 3 bases respectively, with 18 bases between them. Germline CDR1 is ENHRY and CDR2 is SYGVKD. These data come from a study of blood T cell repertoires in COVID-19. Study-wide context: Donors in the United States, Italy and Spain gave samples during acute or convalescent COVID-19.

The authors' processing: Amplified reference gene primers provided the basis for estimating nucleated cell counts. Here immunoSEQ multiplex PCR was the method, and the copy in TCRdb shows in-frame clones only, minus some. The DNA gave D and trimming, while V, J and clone size come from that table. The table shows hundreds of thousands of clones, with roughly 85% occurring only once. The clonotype was recovered from a human donor in a cohort sampled during active COVID-19. Sequences were obtained from peripheral blood. The rearrangement joins TRBV10-3 to TRBJ1-5; no reliable D call. CDR3 in amino acids: CAISESITRQGPNQPQHF. CDR3 nucleotides: TGTGCCATCAGTGAGTCGATCACCAGACAAGGTCCCAATCAGCCCCAGCATTTT.